This paragraph reports one T cell receptor beta chain. The antigen it recognizes is unknown. No clone much larger than this one lies a single base away; base qualities are absent. The CDR3 measures 14 amino acids from cysteine to phenylalanine. Just the 42-base CDR3 DNA is kept, in frame starting at base 1. Relative to germline, V is 4 bases shorter and J is 4 bases shorter, with 13 bases between their ends. The germline V gene sets CDR1 to KGHSH and CDR2 to LQKENI. This entry is derived from a study of OX40 agonist ivuxolimab in advanced cancers. Context from the whole study: Ivuxolimab was an agonistic, fully human IgG2 monoclonal antibody directed against OX40 (CD134), a costimulatory receptor. Patients were allowed to have had prior anti-PD-1, anti-PD-L1 or anti-CTLA-4 therapy, and approximately 39% of the dose-escalation patients had been treated with checkpoint inhibitors. In the dose-escalation cohort, 65% to 85% of patients were male, and the mean age was 60 years with a range of roughly 23 to 90. Intravenous ivuxolimab was administered to patients every 2 weeks at six dose levels: 0.01, 0.1, 0.3, 1.5, 3 and 10 mg/kg. Of the 50 or so patients in dose escalation, about 20 had hepatocellular carcinoma, about 15 had melanoma, 9 had renal cell carcinoma and 9 had head and neck cancer. The paper reports the monotherapy dose-escalation portion (N of about 50 patients) of the phase I ivuxolimab trial. Three dose-escalation patients achieved partial responses, one with hepatocellular carcinoma and two with cutaneous melanoma. Peripheral TCRbeta sequencing was intended to test whether TCR sequence diversity was altered and clonal T-cell expansion was caused by ivuxolimab. Paper-wide results and their limitations: Partial responders in the 0.1-3.0 mg/kg groups had among the lowest normalized peripheral clonal expansion, especially among CD8+ T cells. Antigen specificity was not determined for the clonally expanded peripheral T cells. At doses from 0.1 to 3.0 mg/kg, clonal expansion was seen in both CD4+ and CD8+ blood T cells between baseline and week 6. Low levels of normalized T-cell clonal expansion were also seen in some nonresponding patients. On average, CD8+ T cells showed more expanded clones than CD4+ T cells after ivuxolimab.

Genomic DNA was extracted from sorted cells for sequencing of the TCRbeta CDR3 region. The immunoSEQ Assay was used for sequencing of TCRbeta CDR3 regions. Not all clones reach the TCRdb copy of this immuneACCESS table, which keeps in-frame sequences only. Checked studies attribute under half of the gap to unresolved V genes and leave the rest unexplained. Across this sample there are about 83,000 clones, with roughly 85% seen only once. Roughly 0.7% of the sample lies in the top ten. The trial excluded patients who had a history of autoimmune disease or were on systemic immunosuppression. Peripheral blood for TCR sequencing was collected from all dose cohorts at baseline, on cycle 4 day 1, and on cycle 7 day 1. Samples were obtained from an open-label, multicenter, first-in-human phase I dose-escalation trial of ivuxolimab. The trial enrolled adults with locally advanced or metastatic head and neck squamous cell, hepatocellular, melanoma or renal cell carcinoma. Before TCR sequencing, CD4+ T cells and CD8+ T cells were sorted from peripheral blood as separate populations.

This chain joins TRBV18 to TRBJ2-5; TRBD1 could be the D gene, as 7 bases match. Sequencing was performed on CD4+ or CD8+ T cells sorted from blood, taken in a trial of the OX40 agonist ivuxolimab. This receptor was identified in an adult with an advanced solid tumor such as melanoma, head and neck, liver or kidney cancer. The sequenced DNA is TGTGCCAGCTCACGCGGGGACAGCCGAGAGACCCAGTACTTC. The encoded protein is CASSRGDSRETQYF.